Shown below are 19 T cell receptor beta chains from a single sample sequenced in a study of cytomegalovirus exposure and HLA in healthy donors. 60 Vbeta and 13 Jbeta primers were used in PCR. The method was immunoSEQ multiplex PCR; TCRdb's version includes in-frame clones alone and lacks a portion of them. This sample has about 190,000 clones, with around 87% found just once. The material sequenced was PBMCs. The receptors derive from a man younger than 45 in good health and CMV-seronegative.

V usage is TRBV7-9 and J usage is TRBJ1-4; no reliable D call. The CDR3 is 18 amino acids. Germline loops: CDR1 SEHNR, CDR2 FQNEAQ (reference sequence). Trimming removed 5 bases from V and 3 bases from J, with 22 bases in between. CDR3 sequence (DNA): TGTGCCAGCAGCCCCCCCTCGGGTGCGCTGGAAGCTAATGAAAAACTGTTTTTT. Protein sequence: CASSPPSGALEANEKLFF.

The chain recombines TRBV6-6 with TRBJ2-7; a weak D match, TRBD2 (5 bases). V was cut by 0 bases and J by 2 bases, with 11 bases left in between. The CDR3 is made up of 15 amino acids. CDR1 and CDR2 (germline): MNHNY, SVGAGI (reference sequence). The CDR3 DNA is TGTGCCAGCAGTTACTCCCGGGATGGCCCCTACGAGCAGTACTTC. Translating gives CASSYSRDGPYEQYF.

The chain recombines TRBV5-4 with TRBJ1-6; D not certain. The CDR3 loop spans 12 amino acids. Trimming pared 0 bases from V and 10 bases from J, leaving 5 bases between. Germline V gene lookup returns CDR1 SGHNT and CDR2 YYREEE (reference sequence). The CDR3 region has the DNA TGTGCCAGCAGCTTGGATAGCTCACCCCTCCACTTT. It specifies CASSLDSSPLHF.

The chain employs TRBV4-1 and TRBJ2-2; TRBD2 matches 8 bases. The V gene's germline CDR1 is MGHRA and CDR2 YSYEKL. Trimming took 0 bases from V and 1 from J; bases not matched to a gene: 10. This CDR3 comprises 19 residues. The CDR3 reads CASSQDLLRGLENTGELFF. CDR3 coding DNA: TGCGCCAGCAGCCAAGATCTTCTCCGGGGACTAGAGAACACCGGGGAGCTGTTTTTT.

This rearrangement joins TRBV28 to TRBJ1-1, with D possibly matching TRBD1 (5 bases). The CDR3 is 15 residues long. The V and J ends lost 10 bases and 0 bases respectively, with 18 bases between them. CDR1 MDHEN and CDR2 SYDVKM come from the germline V gene. CDR3 in amino acids: CATLQKGWMNTEAFF. The CDR3 DNA reads TGTGCCACCTTACAGAAGGGGTGGATGAACACTGAAGCTTTCTTT.

The chain couples TRBV7-6 to TRBJ1-3; 7 nucleotides line up with TRBD1. The CDR3 extends over 17 amino acids. V dropped 2 bases and J dropped 2; count of bases not matched to a gene: 9. The V gene's germline CDR1 is SGHVS and CDR2 FNYEAQ. The CDR3 protein is CASSLLSGGGPGNTIYF. DNA for the CDR3: TGTGCCAGCAGCTTATTGAGTGGAGGGGGCCCTGGAAACACCATATATTTT.

This clone was counted only a few times. V gene TRBV4-3 combines with J gene TRBJ2-2; unclear D gene. The CDR3 is 16 residues long. Germline CDR1 reads LGHNA; CDR2 reads YSLEER. V dropped 1 base and J dropped 2 bases, with 11 bases sitting between them. The CDR3: CASSQAADINTGELFF. As DNA, the CDR3 is TGCGCCAGCAGCCAAGCCGCAGACATTAACACCGGGGAGCTGTTTTTT.

As concerns this clone: An end of the junction differs from the germline gene, which may be a read error. V is TRBV7-9 and J is TRBJ1-5, with 7 bases matching TRBD1. This CDR3 is 15 amino acids long. Per the germline V gene, CDR1 is SEHNR and CDR2 is FQNEAQ (reference sequence). DNA for the CDR3: TGTTCCAGCAGCTCGACAGGGATTAGCAATCAGCCCCAGCATTTT. Translation: CSSSSTGISNQPQHF.

A word on this clone: The same CDR3 also results from other DNA sequences found in this sample. V and J are TRBV18 and TRBJ1-1; no firm D call. Germline V gene data show CDR1 as KGHSH and CDR2 as LQKENI. This CDR3 has 13 amino acids. Trimming removed 2 bases at V and 0 bases at J, with 4 bases between. The CDR3 here is CASSPTVNTEAFF. In DNA form, the CDR3 reads TGTGCCAGCTCACCAACGGTGAACACTGAAGCTTTCTTT.

The chain links TRBV6-1 to TRBJ2-5, with 9 bases lining up with TRBD1. The CDR3 sequence is 15 residues long. With V trimmed by 6 bases and J by 2 bases, 7 bases remained unmatched. Germline V lookup: CDR1 MNHNS, CDR2 SASEGT. CDR3 residues: CASRTGTGRQETQYF. The CDR3 nucleotides are TGTGCCAGCAGGACCGGGACAGGGCGGCAAGAGACCCAGTACTTC.

The chain combines TRBV5-5 with TRBJ2-7, with 9 positions matching TRBD1. The CDR3 totals 17 residues. With V trimmed by 1 base and J by 4 bases, 12 bases remained unmatched. The germline V gene encodes CDR1 SGHKS and CDR2 YYEKEE (reference sequence). The CDR3 coding sequence is TGTGCCAGCAGCTTGCACCGGGACAGGGCTCAATTGTACGAGCAGTACTTC. Translating gives CASSLHRDRAQLYEQYF.

This sequence joins TRBV7-9 and TRBJ2-3; 10 nucleotides line up with TRBD2. This CDR3 comprises 18 residues. V lost 0 bases, J lost 0 bases, and 6 bases stayed unmatched. The V gene's germline CDR1 is SEHNR and CDR2 FQNEAQ (reference sequence). The CDR3 spells CASSLAVASGGSTDTQYF. CDR3 sequence (DNA): TGTGCCAGCAGCTTAGCGGTTGCTAGCGGGGGTAGCACAGATACGCAGTATTTT.

This clone was seen more than once but under ten times. The CDR3 loop is CASSLADFRPQETQYF. The CDR3 bases are TGTGCCAGCAGCCTAGCGGACTTTCGACCCCAAGAGACCCAGTACTTC. The V gene is TRBV14, the J gene TRBJ2-5; the D gene is possibly TRBD2 (6 bases). Trimming took 4 bases from V and 1 from J, leaving 16 bases between them. The germline CDR1 and CDR2 sequences are SGHDN and FVKESK. This CDR3 region has 16 residues.

The gene calls are TRBV5-1 and TRBJ2-3; no firm D call. This CDR3 is 12 amino acids long. The V and J ends lost 1 base and 5 bases respectively, with 5 bases between them. The germline V gene encodes CDR1 SGHRS and CDR2 YFSETQ. The DNA for the CDR3 is TGCGCCAGCAGCTTGACAGTAGATACGCAGTATTTT. Translated: CASSLTVDTQYF.

Concerning this clone: Distinct nucleotide sequences in the sample also encode this CDR3. This chain links TRBV6-1 with TRBJ2-7, with 14 bases fitting TRBD2. CDR1 is MNHNS and CDR2 is SASEGT in the germline V gene. There are 20 residues in the CDR3. The J segment lost 0 bases and the V segment lost 4 bases, leaving 14 bases of the junction unmatched. The chain's CDR3 is CASSVRVGLAGGASSYEQYF. The DNA of the CDR3 is TGTGCCAGCAGTGTGAGAGTCGGACTAGCGGGAGGCGCGAGCTCCTACGAGCAGTACTTC.

The chain is built from TRBV7-7 and TRBJ2-7; D unclear. The CDR3 runs to 12 residues. Germline CDR1 reads SSHAT; CDR2 reads FNYEAQ (reference sequence). DNA for the CDR3: TGTGCTGAGGCTCGACGGTCCTACGAGCAGTACTTC. It codes for CAEARRSYEQYF.

The rearrangement links TRBV4-2 to TRBJ1-2; no reliable D call. Germline V gene data show CDR1 as LGHNA and CDR2 as YNFKEQ. The CDR3 sequence is 16 residues long. V gave up 0 bases and J gave up 5 bases, with 16 bases separating them. The CDR3 region has the DNA TGTGCCAGCAGCCAAGATCTGAGGCAGTTTTATTATGGCTACACCTTC. It yields the protein CASSQDLRQFYYGYTF.

The chain couples TRBV7-2 to TRBJ1-3; 8 nucleotides line up with TRBD1. V trimming: 1 base; J trimming: 4 bases; junction bases outside the gene matches: 6. The CDR3 covers 16 residues. Germline values: CDR1 SGHTA, CDR2 FQGNSA. This chain's CDR3 is CASSLVGTGVGNTIYF. Here the CDR3 DNA reads TGTGCCAGCAGCTTAGTGGGGACAGGTGTCGGAAACACCATATATTTT.

The rearrangement uses TRBV5-1 and TRBJ2-1; the match to TRBD2 covers 11 bases. Trimming at V came to 4 bases and at J to 0 bases, leaving 6 bases not matched to a gene. CDR1 is SGHRS, CDR2 YFSETQ, per germline. The CDR3 has 17 residues. CDR3 DNA: TGCGCCAGCAGCCTGGCGGGACTAGCGGACTCCTACAATGAGCAGTTCTTC. This gives the protein CASSLAGLADSYNEQFF. The whole variable domain, remainder taken from reference TRBV5-1 and TRBJ2-1, is KAGVTQTPRYLIKTRGQQVTLSCSPISGHRSVSWYQQTPGQGLQFLFEYFSETQRNKGNFPGRFSGRQFSNSRSEMNVSTLELGDSALYLCASSLAGLADSYNEQFFGPGTRLTVL.